The T cell receptor (beta chain) described here comes from a study of T cell changes during pregnancy in multiple sclerosis. Trimming stripped 4 bases from V and 6 bases from J, with 18 bases between. The CDR3 loop spans 15 amino acids. Looked up from germline, CDR1 is SEHNR and CDR2 is FQNEAQ (reference sequence). The method was immunoSEQ multiplex PCR; TCRdb's version includes in-frame clones alone and lacks a portion of them. The sample records about 86,000 clones, 91% being singletons. The specimen was peripheral blood, collected in the first trimester of pregnancy. This receptor was identified in a female donor in good health, enrolled as a control in a pregnancy study. The chain couples TRBV7-9 to TRBJ1-2; maybe TRBD1 (6 bases). The CDR3 loop reads CASSSRGGGGDGYTF. The CDR3 nucleotides read TGTGCCAGCAGCTCCCGAGGGGGGGGTGGCGATGGCTACACCTTC.